Ten or more counts support the clone carrying this T cell receptor (beta chain). The sample belongs to a study of low-dose radiotherapy and immunotherapy resistance in tumors. Study-level background: Ipilimumab 1 mg/kg every six weeks, together with nivolumab 240 mg every two weeks, was given intravenously to patients. Patients' oral aspirin dose was 300 mg daily across four cycles from cycle 1 day 1.

The time point denotes: after trial treatment. Treatment: LDRT plus nivolumab, ipilimumab, low-dose cyclophosphamide and aspirin (RACIN trial). Advanced solid tumors lacking tumor-infiltrating lymphocytes were present in eligible patients. First-strand cDNA relied on TRAV- and TRBV-specific primers spanning alpha and beta chains. The TCRs were subjected to amplification over about 20 PCR cycles employing a constant-region primer in conjunction with a V-primer adapter. In vitro transcription served to amplify the mRNA that had been isolated. TCRdb passed the reads through MiXCR, listing each CDR3 protein once. In the table there are about 58,000 distinct CDR3 sequences, about 23% of which are singletons. The V gene lost 6 bases and the J gene lost 11 bases, with 10 bases spanning the gap. CDR3 length: 11 residues.

The source was PBMCs, collected after low-dose radiotherapy plus immunotherapy. The V gene is TRBV12-3 or TRBV12-4, the J gene TRBJ1-4; D not resolved. The clonotype was recovered from a male donor with prostate cancer. The CDR3 sequence is CASSGSGKLFF. The CDR3, as DNA: TGTGCCAGCAGCGGGTCGGGTAAACTGTTTTTT.